The source of this TCR beta chain is a study of T cell clonality in common variable immunodeficiency. Study-wide findings and caveats: CVID subjects had higher TCRbeta clonality than healthy controls, most marked in about a third. Fewer TCRbeta clones were shared among CVID subjects than controls.

Sequencing input was equivalent genomic DNA from CVID and controls. Here immunoSEQ multiplex PCR was the method, and the copy in TCRdb shows in-frame clones only, minus some. Altogether tens of thousands of clones were found in the sample, and no singletons occur. Patients and controls were mostly of Caucasian heritage. Comment on this clone: Antigen: not known. The sequence runs out 3 residues before the end of the CDR3; the remainder is reconstructed from the germline J gene.

The germline CDR1 and CDR2 sequences are MNHNS and SASEGT. The length of the CDR3 is 15 residues. The clonotype originates from a person between 18 and 75 years old in good health. The material sequenced was peripheral blood mononuclear cells. The rearrangement joins TRBV6-1 to TRBJ1-2, with TRBD1 identical over 7 bases. The CDR3 loop is CASSVGRGSSYDYTF. CDR3 DNA (partial): TGTGCCAGCAGTGTGGGCAGGGGGAGCTCCTACGAC.